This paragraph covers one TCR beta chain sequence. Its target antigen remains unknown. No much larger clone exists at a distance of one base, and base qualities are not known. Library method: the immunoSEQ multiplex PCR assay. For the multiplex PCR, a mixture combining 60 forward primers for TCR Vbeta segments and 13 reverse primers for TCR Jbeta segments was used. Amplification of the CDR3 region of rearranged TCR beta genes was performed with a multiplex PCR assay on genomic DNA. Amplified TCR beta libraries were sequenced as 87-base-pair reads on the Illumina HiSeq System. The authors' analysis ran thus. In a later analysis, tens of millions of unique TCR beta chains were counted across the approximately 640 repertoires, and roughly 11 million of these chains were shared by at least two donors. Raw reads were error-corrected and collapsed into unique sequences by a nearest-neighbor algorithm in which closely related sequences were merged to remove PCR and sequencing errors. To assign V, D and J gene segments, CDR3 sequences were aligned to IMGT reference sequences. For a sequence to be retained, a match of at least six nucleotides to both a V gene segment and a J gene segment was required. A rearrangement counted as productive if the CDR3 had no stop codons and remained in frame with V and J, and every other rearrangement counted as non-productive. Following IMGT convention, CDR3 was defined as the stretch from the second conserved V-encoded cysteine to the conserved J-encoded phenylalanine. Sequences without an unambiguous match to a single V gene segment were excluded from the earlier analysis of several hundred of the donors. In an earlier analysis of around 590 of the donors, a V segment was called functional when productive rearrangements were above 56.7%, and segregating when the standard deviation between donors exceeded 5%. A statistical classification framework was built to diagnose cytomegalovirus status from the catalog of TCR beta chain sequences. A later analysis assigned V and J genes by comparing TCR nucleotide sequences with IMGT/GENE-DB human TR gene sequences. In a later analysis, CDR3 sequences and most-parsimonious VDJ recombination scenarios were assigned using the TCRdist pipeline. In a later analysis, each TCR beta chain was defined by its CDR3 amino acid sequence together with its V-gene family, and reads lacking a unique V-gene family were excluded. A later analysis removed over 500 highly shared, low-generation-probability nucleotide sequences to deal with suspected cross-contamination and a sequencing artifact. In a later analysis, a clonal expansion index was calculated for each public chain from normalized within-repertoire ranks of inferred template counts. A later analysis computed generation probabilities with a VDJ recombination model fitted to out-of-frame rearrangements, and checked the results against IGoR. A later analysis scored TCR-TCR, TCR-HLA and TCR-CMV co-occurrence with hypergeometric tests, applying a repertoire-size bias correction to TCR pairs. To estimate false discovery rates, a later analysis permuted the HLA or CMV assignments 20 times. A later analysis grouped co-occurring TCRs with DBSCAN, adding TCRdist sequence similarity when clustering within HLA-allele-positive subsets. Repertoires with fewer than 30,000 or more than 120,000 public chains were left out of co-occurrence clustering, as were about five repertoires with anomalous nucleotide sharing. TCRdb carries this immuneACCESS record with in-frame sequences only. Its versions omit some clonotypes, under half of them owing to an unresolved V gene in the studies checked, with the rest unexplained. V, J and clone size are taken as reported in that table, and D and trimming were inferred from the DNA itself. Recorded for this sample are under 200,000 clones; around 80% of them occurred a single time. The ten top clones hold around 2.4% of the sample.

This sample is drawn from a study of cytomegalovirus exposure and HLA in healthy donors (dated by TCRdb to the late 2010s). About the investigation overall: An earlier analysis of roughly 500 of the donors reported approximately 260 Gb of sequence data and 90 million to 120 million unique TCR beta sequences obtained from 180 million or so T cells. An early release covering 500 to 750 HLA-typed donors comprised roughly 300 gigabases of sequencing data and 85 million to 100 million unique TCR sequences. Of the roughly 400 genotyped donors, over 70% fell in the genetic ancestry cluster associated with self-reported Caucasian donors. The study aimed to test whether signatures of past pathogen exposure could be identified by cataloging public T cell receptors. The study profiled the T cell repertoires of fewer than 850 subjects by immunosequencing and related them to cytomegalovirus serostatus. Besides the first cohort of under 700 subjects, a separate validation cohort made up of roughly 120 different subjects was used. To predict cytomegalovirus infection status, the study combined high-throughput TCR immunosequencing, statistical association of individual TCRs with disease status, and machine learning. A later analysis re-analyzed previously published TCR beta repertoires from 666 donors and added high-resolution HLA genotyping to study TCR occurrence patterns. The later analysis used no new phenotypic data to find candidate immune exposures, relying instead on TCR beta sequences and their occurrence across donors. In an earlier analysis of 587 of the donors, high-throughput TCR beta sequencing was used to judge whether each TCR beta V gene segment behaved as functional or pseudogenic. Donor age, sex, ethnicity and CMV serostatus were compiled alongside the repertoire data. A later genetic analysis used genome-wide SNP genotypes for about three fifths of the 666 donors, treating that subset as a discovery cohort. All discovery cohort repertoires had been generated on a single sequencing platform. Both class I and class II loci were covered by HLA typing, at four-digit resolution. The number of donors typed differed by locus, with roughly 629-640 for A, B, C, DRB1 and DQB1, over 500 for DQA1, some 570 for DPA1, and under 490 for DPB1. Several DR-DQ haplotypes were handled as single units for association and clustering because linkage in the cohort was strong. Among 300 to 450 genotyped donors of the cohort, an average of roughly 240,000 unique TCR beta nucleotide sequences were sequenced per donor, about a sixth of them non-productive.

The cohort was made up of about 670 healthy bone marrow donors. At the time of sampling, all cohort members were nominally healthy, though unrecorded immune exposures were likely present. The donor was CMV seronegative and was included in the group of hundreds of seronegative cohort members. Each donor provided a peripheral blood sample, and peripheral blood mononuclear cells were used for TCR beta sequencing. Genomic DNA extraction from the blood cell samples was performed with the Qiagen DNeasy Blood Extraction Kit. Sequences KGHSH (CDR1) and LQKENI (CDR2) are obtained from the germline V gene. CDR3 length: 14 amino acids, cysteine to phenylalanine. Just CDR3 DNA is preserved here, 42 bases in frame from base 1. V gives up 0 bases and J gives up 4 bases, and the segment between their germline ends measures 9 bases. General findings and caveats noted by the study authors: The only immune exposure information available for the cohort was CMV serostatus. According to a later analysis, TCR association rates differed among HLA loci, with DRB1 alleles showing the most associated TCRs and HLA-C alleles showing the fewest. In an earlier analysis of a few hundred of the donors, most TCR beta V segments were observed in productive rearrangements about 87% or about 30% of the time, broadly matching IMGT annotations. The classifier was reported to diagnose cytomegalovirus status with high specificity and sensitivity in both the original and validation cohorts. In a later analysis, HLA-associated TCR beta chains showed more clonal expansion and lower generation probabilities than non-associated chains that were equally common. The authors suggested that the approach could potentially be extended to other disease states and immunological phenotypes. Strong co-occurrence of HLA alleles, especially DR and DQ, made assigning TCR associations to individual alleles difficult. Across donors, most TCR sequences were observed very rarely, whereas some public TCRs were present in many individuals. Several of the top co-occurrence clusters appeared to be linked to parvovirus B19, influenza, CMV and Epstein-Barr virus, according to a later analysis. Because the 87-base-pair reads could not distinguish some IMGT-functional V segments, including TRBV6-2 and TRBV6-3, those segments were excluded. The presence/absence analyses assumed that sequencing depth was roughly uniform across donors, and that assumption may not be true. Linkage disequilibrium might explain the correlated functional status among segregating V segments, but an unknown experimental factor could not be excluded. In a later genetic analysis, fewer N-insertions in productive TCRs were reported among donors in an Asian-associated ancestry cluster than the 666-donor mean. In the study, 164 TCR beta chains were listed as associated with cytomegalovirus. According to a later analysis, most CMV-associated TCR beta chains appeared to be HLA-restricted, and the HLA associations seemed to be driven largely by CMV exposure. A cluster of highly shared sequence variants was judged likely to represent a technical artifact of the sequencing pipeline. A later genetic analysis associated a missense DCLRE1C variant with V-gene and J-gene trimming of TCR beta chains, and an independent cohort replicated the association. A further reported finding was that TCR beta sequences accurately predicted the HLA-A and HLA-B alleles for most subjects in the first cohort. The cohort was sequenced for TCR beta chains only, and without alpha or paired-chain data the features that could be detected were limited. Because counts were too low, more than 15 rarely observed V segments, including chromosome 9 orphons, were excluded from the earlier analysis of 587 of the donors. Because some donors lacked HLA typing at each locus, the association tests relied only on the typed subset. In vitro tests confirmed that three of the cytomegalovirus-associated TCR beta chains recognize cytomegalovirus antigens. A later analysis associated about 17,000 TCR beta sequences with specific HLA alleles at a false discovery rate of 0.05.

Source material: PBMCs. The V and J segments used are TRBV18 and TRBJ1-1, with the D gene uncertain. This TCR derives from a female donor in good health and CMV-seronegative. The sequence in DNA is TGTGCCAGCTCACCACCTACCGTGAGCACTGAAGCTTTCTTT. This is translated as CASSPPTVSTEAFF.